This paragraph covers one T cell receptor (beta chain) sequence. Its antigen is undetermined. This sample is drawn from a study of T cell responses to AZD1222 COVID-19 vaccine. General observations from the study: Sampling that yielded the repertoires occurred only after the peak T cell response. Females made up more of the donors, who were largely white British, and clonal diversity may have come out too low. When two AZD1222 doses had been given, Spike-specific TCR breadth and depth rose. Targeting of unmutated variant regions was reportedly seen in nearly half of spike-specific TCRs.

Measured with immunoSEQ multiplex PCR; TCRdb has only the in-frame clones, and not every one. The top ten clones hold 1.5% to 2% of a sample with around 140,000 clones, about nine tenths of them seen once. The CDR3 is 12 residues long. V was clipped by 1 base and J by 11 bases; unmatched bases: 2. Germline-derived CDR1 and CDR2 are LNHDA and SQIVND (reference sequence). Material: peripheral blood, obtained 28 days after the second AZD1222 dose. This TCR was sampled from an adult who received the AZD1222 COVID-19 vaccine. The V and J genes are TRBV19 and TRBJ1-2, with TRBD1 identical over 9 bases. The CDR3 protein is CASSIATGGYTF. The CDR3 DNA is TGTGCCAGTAGTATAGCGACAGGGGGGTACACCTTC.